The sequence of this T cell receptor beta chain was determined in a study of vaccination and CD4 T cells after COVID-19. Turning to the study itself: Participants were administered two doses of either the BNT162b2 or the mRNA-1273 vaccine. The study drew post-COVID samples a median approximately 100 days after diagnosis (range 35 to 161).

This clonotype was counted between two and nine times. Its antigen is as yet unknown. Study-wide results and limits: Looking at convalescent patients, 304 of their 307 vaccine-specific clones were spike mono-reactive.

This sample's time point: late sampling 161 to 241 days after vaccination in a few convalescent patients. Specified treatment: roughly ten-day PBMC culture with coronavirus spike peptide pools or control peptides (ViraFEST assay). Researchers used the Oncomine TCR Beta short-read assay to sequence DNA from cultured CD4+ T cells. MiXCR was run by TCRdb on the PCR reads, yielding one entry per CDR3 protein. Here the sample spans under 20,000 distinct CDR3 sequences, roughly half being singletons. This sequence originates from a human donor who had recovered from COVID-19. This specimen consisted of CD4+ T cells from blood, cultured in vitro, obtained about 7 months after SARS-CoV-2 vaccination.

CDR3 sequence (DNA): TGTGCCAGCAGGGGGAGGGCCCGGGAGACCCAGTACTTC. This sequence encodes CASRGRARETQYF. The gene calls are TRBV2 and TRBJ2-5, with 7 bases aligning to TRBD2. Per the germline V gene, CDR1 is SNHLY and CDR2 is FYNNEI. The ends lost 6 bases at V and 5 bases at J; junction bases unmatched: 6. This CDR3 comprises 13 residues.